This T cell receptor beta chain was identified during a study of OX40 agonist ivuxolimab in advanced cancers. Study information: People who had prior anti-PD-1, anti-PD-L1 or anti-CTLA-4 therapy could take part, and around 39% had some.

The study's findings and limits: The CD4+ and CD8+ T cells in the blood had expanded clonally by week 6 at 0.1 to 3.0 mg/kg.

Turning to this clone: Its antigen remains unknown.

The study sampled blood at baseline, cycle 4 day 1, and cycle 7 day 1. Profiled with immunoSEQ multiplex PCR; TCRdb holds only in-frame clones, not every one. The sample records about 46,000 clones, around 89% being singletons. This TCR came from an adult with an advanced solid tumor such as melanoma, head and neck, liver or kidney cancer. Sequenced material: CD4+ or CD8+ T cells sorted from blood, taken in a trial of the OX40 agonist ivuxolimab.

The CDR3 DNA sequence: TGTGCCAGCAGTTTAAGTTTCTGGGACAGTCATAATTCACCCCTCCACTTT. Encoded protein: CASSLSFWDSHNSPLHF. The rearrangement joins TRBV27 to TRBJ1-6; 7 positions agree with TRBD1. The CDR3 covers 17 residues. CDR1 and CDR2 from the germline V gene are MNHEY and SMNVEV (reference sequence). J was trimmed by 5 bases and V by 2 bases; bases with no gene match: 9.